Shown below are 8 T cell receptor beta chains from a single sample sequenced in a study of Graves' ophthalmopathy and Graves' hyperthyroidism. Using RNA transcripts, the TCR beta CDR3 regions were amplified. First-round RT-PCR with HTBI primers preceded a second-round multiplex PCR. TCRdb reprocessed the multiplex PCR reads with MiXCR, giving one entry per CDR3 protein. The sample holds 1 million to 1.3 million distinct CDR3 sequences, 35% to 45% seen once. The sample was peripheral blood or thyroid tissue (not recorded which). The receptors were gathered from an adult man with Graves' hyperthyroidism.

A note on this clonotype: One base away lies a much larger clone, so this may be a sequencing read error. The chain is built from TRBV10-1 and TRBJ2-7; D tentatively fits TRBD1 or TRBD2 (5 bases each). The CDR3 loop spans 14 amino acids. V was shortened by 0 bases and J by 7 bases, with 13 bases between the two germline ends. Germline V gives CDR1 WNHNN, CDR2 SYGVQD (reference sequence). This chain's CDR3 is CASSESWTGGEQYF. The DNA for the CDR3 is TGCGCCAGCAGTGAGTCATGGACTGGGGGAGAGCAGTACTTC.

This clonotype was recorded many times. This chain joins TRBV19 and TRBJ2-7; D perhaps matches TRBD1 (5 bases). The CDR3 covers 12 residues. The germline CDR1 and CDR2 sequences are LNHDA and SQIVND (reference sequence). V lost 9 bases and J 4 bases, leaving 13 bases between the germline ends. As DNA, the CDR3 is TGTGCCAGCCAAGCCCAGGGATACGAGCAGTACTTC. It is translated as CASQAQGYEQYF.

This clonotype was recorded at least ten times. This sequence joins TRBV7-2 and TRBJ2-7, with D possibly being TRBD1 (5 bases). From germline, CDR1 is SGHTA and CDR2 FQGNSA. Trimming removed 3 bases from V and 0 bases from J, with 9 bases in between. The CDR3 is made up of 14 amino acids. The CDR3 is CASSLDTSSYEQYF. CDR3 nucleotide sequence: TGTGCCAGCAGCTTGGACACGAGCTCCTACGAGCAGTACTTC.

This chain uses TRBV2 with TRBJ1-2; possibly TRBD1 for D (6 bases). Germline-derived CDR1 and CDR2 are SNHLY and FYNNEI. Trimming left V 7 bases short and J 12 bases short, with 24 bases between. This CDR3 spans 14 amino acids. The CDR3 sequence is CASTPRGGLGGNTF. Here the CDR3 DNA reads TGTGCCAGCACCCCTCGGGGGGGCTTAGGTGGAAACACCTTC.

The CDR3 DNA is TGTGCCAGCAGTTACTCGATCAGCTTCGGTAATGAAAAACTGTTTTTT. As protein: CASSYSISFGNEKLFF. The chain carries TRBV6-6 and TRBJ1-4; D is uncertain. Trimming took 0 bases from V and 4 from J, leaving 12 bases between them. CDR3 length equals 16 residues. Germline lookup yields CDR1 MNHNY and CDR2 SVGAGI (reference sequence).

To note about this clonotype: This CDR3 fails to terminate in the conserved phenylalanine or tryptophan, so it likely reflects a read error. The limits of the CDR3 on the DNA are not certain, so only TCRdb's listed CDR3 is given. V gene TRBV29-1 combines with J gene TRBJ2-7; the DNA was not used to check the table's D call, TRBD1. The CDR3 is 9 amino acids in total, end residues counted. CDR1 SQVTM and CDR2 ANQGSEA come from the germline V gene. The CDR3 protein is CSVDGGQNT.

The chain combines TRBV7-9 with TRBJ2-5, with a tentative D call TRBD2 (6 bases). CDR3 size: 13 residues. Trimming left V 11 bases short and J 4 bases short, with 17 bases between. Germline loops: CDR1 SEHNR, CDR2 FQNEAQ (reference sequence). The CDR3, as DNA: TGTGCCCCTATCGGGAGAGCAGGAGAGACCCAGTACTTC. As protein: CAPIGRAGETQYF.

This clonotype was counted many times. The gene calls are TRBV13 and TRBJ1-1, with a tentative D call TRBD1 (6 bases). Per the germline V gene, CDR1 is PRHDT and CDR2 is FYEKMQ (reference sequence). Trimming took off 5 bases at V and 3 bases at J, with 13 bases between the two ends. The CDR3 consists of 14 residues. The CDR3 here is CASSPGAADTEAFF. The CDR3, as DNA: TGTGCCAGCAGCCCAGGGGCGGCAGACACTGAAGCTTTCTTT.